The 32 T cell receptor beta chains reported below all come from one sample, sequenced in a study of shared clonotypes between healthy human individuals. Repertoires were generated with immunoSEQ multiplex PCR, while TCRdb's copy carries only in-frame clones and drops some. The table shows more than 1 million clones, with 75% to 85% occurring only once. Sequencing was carried out using memory CD4+ T cells from PBMCs. Indicated subset: CD45RA-negative fraction. These receptors were collected from a man between 18 and 35 years old in good health. Some clones in this sample may be carry-over from other donors' samples.

J is TRBJ2-7 and V is TRBV9; D may be TRBD2 (6 bases). Germline V lookup: CDR1 SGDLS, CDR2 YYNGEE. Between the trimmed V and J ends, which lost 2 bases and 2 bases, there was a span of 14 bases. This CDR3 contains 15 residues. The chain's CDR3 is CASSVRPGGAYEQYF. The DNA for the CDR3 is TGTGCCAGCAGCGTCCGCCCCGGCGGGGCCTACGAGCAGTACTTC.

The chain is built from TRBV5-4 and TRBJ1-1, with D possibly TRBD1 on 5 matching bases. Germline CDR1 and CDR2: SGHNT and YYREEE (reference sequence). With 4 bases removed from V and 4 bases from J, the gap between germline ends came to 17 bases. The CDR3 loop spans 15 amino acids. As DNA, the CDR3 is TGTGCCAGCAGCCCCAGGGTCAGGGAGGGCACTGAAGCTTTCTTT. Protein: CASSPRVREGTEAFF.

This clone was counted a single time. The rearrangement links TRBV10-1 to TRBJ2-3; 8 positions match TRBD2. This CDR3 comprises 15 residues. After removal of 3 bases from V and 14 bases from J, the junction contained 16 bases not matched to a gene. Germline V gene lookup returns CDR1 WNHNN and CDR2 SYGVQD (reference sequence). CDR3 protein: CASSDRIAGLVKLYF. CDR3 in DNA: TGCGCCAGCAGTGATCGGATAGCGGGGCTCGTAAAATTGTATTTT.

The V gene is TRBV7-2, the J gene TRBJ2-7; D ambiguous. V dropped 2 bases and J dropped 4 bases, with 6 bases sitting between them. The CDR3 is 12 amino acids. CDR1 is SGHTA, CDR2 FQGNSA, per germline. CDR3 sequence reads: CASSLYQYEQYF. In DNA form, the CDR3 reads TGTGCCAGCAGCTTATACCAGTACGAGCAGTACTTC.

This chain uses TRBV6-6 with TRBJ1-3, with D perhaps TRBD1 (5 bases). This CDR3 comprises 14 residues. The germline V and J ends were trimmed by 8 bases and 1 base, with 12 bases remaining between them. Germline-derived CDR1 and CDR2 are MNHNY and SVGAGI (reference sequence). CDR3 DNA: TGTGCCAGCCTACGGACAATGTCTGGAAACACCATATATTTT. It specifies CASLRTMSGNTIYF.

The chain carries TRBV28 and TRBJ1-6, with a tentative D call TRBD1 (5 bases). The germline V gene encodes CDR1 MDHEN and CDR2 SYDVKM. CDR3 length equals 13 residues. V was shortened by 6 bases and J by 9 bases, with 12 bases between the two germline ends. Written as DNA, the CDR3 is TGTGCCAGCAGCCACAGGACTGCTTCACCCCTCCACTTT. Translated, it gives CASSHRTASPLHF.

Concerning this clone: Distinct nucleotide sequences in the sample also encode this CDR3. V gene TRBV29-1 combines with J gene TRBJ1-2; 8 bases fit TRBD1. The V and J ends lost 4 bases and 8 bases, in that order; junction bases with no gene match: 9. Germline CDR1 and CDR2: SQVTM and ANQGSEA. This CDR3 has 13 residues. CDR3 amino acids: CSVVGQGAWGYTF. CDR3 sequence (DNA): TGCAGCGTTGTGGGGCAGGGGGCTTGGGGCTACACCTTC.

This sequence joins TRBV6-1 and TRBJ2-3, with 7 nucleotides matching TRBD2. This CDR3 spans 15 amino acids. Looked up from germline, CDR1 is MNHNS and CDR2 is SASEGT. V shed 4 bases and J 3 bases; nucleotides not matched to a gene: 7. The CDR3 nucleotides are TGTGCCAGCAGTGGTTGGGGCGGGAGAACAGATACGCAGTATTTT. It codes for CASSGWGGRTDTQYF.

The chain is built from TRBV5-4 and TRBJ2-7, with TRBD2 matching 7 bases. The germline V gene encodes CDR1 SGHNT and CDR2 YYREEE (reference sequence). The length of the CDR3 is 17 residues. V was clipped by 0 bases and J by 8 bases; unmatched bases: 17. CDR3 DNA sequence: TGTGCCAGCAGCTTGGGGGGAGGGGCAAGCGGGAAGCTTCAGCAGTACTTC. Its translation: CASSLGGGASGKLQQYF.

This clone was recorded a few times. The chain links TRBV7-2 to TRBJ2-1, with TRBD2 matching over 7 bases. Trimming removed 1 base from V and 2 bases from J; junction bases left unmatched: 2. This CDR3 has 15 residues. CDR1 and CDR2 from the germline V gene are SGHTA and FQGNSA. CDR3 in DNA: TGTGCCAGCAGCTTAGGGCGGGAGCCCTACAATGAGCAGTTCTTC. This encodes CASSLGREPYNEQFF.

The chain is built from TRBV4-2 and TRBJ2-7; possibly TRBD1 or TRBD2 for D (5 bases each). The CDR3 runs to 18 residues. The germline V gene has CDR1 LGHNA and CDR2 YNFKEQ. With 0 bases removed from V and 4 bases from J, the gap between germline ends came to 22 bases. In nucleotides, the CDR3 is TGTGCCAGCAGCCAAGATACAGTAGCGATCGGGGCCCTATACGAGCAGTACTTC. As protein: CASSQDTVAIGALYEQYF.

Regarding this clone: Within the sample, other DNA sequences also encode this same CDR3. The rearrangement links TRBV5-1 to TRBJ1-2; D not certain. The CDR3 totals 13 residues. Germline V gives CDR1 SGHRS, CDR2 YFSETQ. The V gene lost 0 bases and the J gene lost 2 bases, with 5 bases spanning the gap. The CDR3 reads CASSLDPNYGYTF. Here the CDR3 DNA reads TGCGCCAGCAGCTTGGACCCGAACTATGGCTACACCTTC.

This clone has more than one count but fewer than ten. This same CDR3 is encoded by further DNA sequences in the sample. The chain uses TRBV7-2 and TRBJ1-1; D is ambiguous. The CDR3 contains 12 residues. V lost 5 bases to trimming and J lost 2 bases, with 6 bases between them. Germline lookup yields CDR1 SGHTA and CDR2 FQGNSA. DNA of the CDR3: TGTGCCAGCAGCCGCGATAACACTGAAGCTTTCTTT. This encodes CASSRDNTEAFF. The full variable domain, with the rest looked up from reference TRBV7-2 and TRBJ1-1, is GAGVSQSPSNKVTEKGKDVELRCDPISGHTALYWYRQSLGQGLEFLIYFQGNSAPDKSGLPSDRFSAERTGGSVSTLTIQRTQQEDSAVYLCASSRDNTEAFFGQGTRLTVV.

The rearrangement uses TRBV30 and TRBJ2-5; 11 nucleotides match TRBD2. The CDR3 totals 13 residues. Germline-derived CDR1 and CDR2 are GTSNPN and SVGIG (reference sequence). With V trimmed by 4 bases and J by 5 bases, 3 bases remained unmatched. The CDR3 nucleotides are TGTGCCTGGAAACTAGCGGGAGTGGAGACCCAGTACTTC. Protein: CAWKLAGVETQYF.

The rearrangement links TRBV6-1 to TRBJ1-2; 7 bases are shared with TRBD1. The CDR3 is made up of 13 amino acids. CDR1 is MNHNS, CDR2 SASEGT, per germline. V trimming: 6 bases; J trimming: 8 bases; junction bases outside the gene matches: 9. CDR3 sequence reads: CASREYRGQGYTF. CDR3 nucleotides: TGTGCCAGCAGGGAGTACAGGGGACAAGGCTACACCTTC.

The chain has TRBV5-1 and TRBJ1-4; perhaps TRBD1 as D (6 bases). This CDR3 is 16 amino acids long. Trimming took 2 bases from V and 1 from J, leaving 12 bases between them. The V gene's germline CDR1 is SGHRS and CDR2 YFSETQ. The CDR3 loop reads CASSFGRGQTNEKLFF. The DNA for the CDR3 is TGCGCCAGCAGCTTCGGCAGGGGCCAAACTAATGAAAAACTGTTTTTT.

CDR3 nucleotide sequence: TGTGCCAGCAGCTTAACGAATGAAAAACTGTTTTTT. It yields the protein CASSLTNEKLFF. The chain employs TRBV5-6 and TRBJ1-4, with D unresolved. The CDR3 contains 12 residues. Trimming took off 2 bases at V and 5 bases at J, with 4 bases between the two ends. The germline gives CDR1 SGHDT, CDR2 YYEEEE.

The genes are TRBV30 and TRBJ1-1; maybe TRBD1 (5 bases). Germline V gives CDR1 GTSNPN, CDR2 SVGIG (reference sequence). There are 13 residues in the CDR3. V lost 3 bases and J lost 5, with 13 bases in between. The CDR3 spells CAWRTRGRTEAFF. CDR3 in DNA: TGTGCCTGGAGGACAAGGGGAAGGACTGAAGCTTTCTTT.

This clone showed up just once. The chain couples TRBV21-1 to TRBJ2-6; TRBD1, the table's D call, was not compared with the DNA. TRBV21-1 is designated a pseudogene. The length of the CDR3 is 18 residues. CDR3 region: CASSNRDRVCSGANVLTF. The CDR3 DNA sequence: TGTGCCAGCAGCAACCGGGACAGGGTATGCTCTGGGGCCAACGTCCTGACTTTC.

The rearrangement uses TRBV2 and TRBJ2-5, with TRBD2 identical over 8 bases. V trimming: 4 bases; J trimming: 4 bases; junction bases outside the gene matches: 5. Germline CDR1 and CDR2: SNHLY and FYNNEI. The CDR3 runs 14 residues. CDR3 protein: CASSGTSWRETQYF. The CDR3 DNA is TGTGCCAGCAGTGGGACTAGCTGGCGAGAGACCCAGTACTTC.

The rearrangement links TRBV7-9 to TRBJ2-2; D assignment may be TRBD1 or TRBD2 (5 bases each). V dropped 3 bases and J dropped 2 bases, with 7 bases sitting between them. Per germline, CDR1 SEHNR and CDR2 FQNEAQ (reference sequence). The CDR3 consists of 14 residues. CDR3 nucleotides: TGTGCCAGCAGCTTCGGGGCAAACACCGGGGAGCTGTTTTTT. Translating it yields CASSFGANTGELFF.

V and J are TRBV29-1 and TRBJ2-6; D not certain. CDR3 length: 13 residues. V was pared by 7 bases and J by 4 bases, with 11 bases between. Germline V lookup: CDR1 SQVTM, CDR2 ANQGSEA. The CDR3 nucleotides read TGCAGCGCAGAATTGTCGGGGGCCAACGTCCTGACTTTC. Amino acids: CSAELSGANVLTF.

The V gene is TRBV5-4, the J gene TRBJ2-7, with a tentative D call TRBD1 (6 bases). The CDR3 runs to 15 residues. Trimming cost V 0 bases and J 4 bases, with 14 bases left between them. Germline V lookup: CDR1 SGHNT, CDR2 YYREEE (reference sequence). In nucleotides, the CDR3 is TGTGCCAGCAGCTTGGCCCAGGGGACGGGGTACGAGCAGTACTTC. This gives the protein CASSLAQGTGYEQYF.

This chain uses TRBV6-6 with TRBJ1-2, with 11 positions matching TRBD1. Germline-derived CDR1 and CDR2 are MNHNY and SVGAGI (reference sequence). Unmatched junction bases numbered 8, after V lost 8 bases and J lost 0 bases. This CDR3 comprises 16 residues. The CDR3 region is CASRSGTGGTNYGYTF. CDR3 in DNA: TGTGCCAGCCGCTCGGGGACAGGGGGAACTAACTATGGCTACACCTTC.

V gene TRBV2 combines with J gene TRBJ2-5, with 7 bases lining up with TRBD1. The CDR3 spans 14 residues. CDR1 is SNHLY and CDR2 is FYNNEI in the germline V gene. With 6 bases clipped from V and 4 bases from J, the junction kept 8 bases outside the gene matches. CDR3 sequence: CASSRRGPGETQYF. CDR3 DNA: TGTGCCAGCAGCCGAAGGGGGCCGGGAGAGACCCAGTACTTC.

CDR3 sequence (DNA): TGTGCCAGCAGTTACTCTAATCCTCATAGCAATCAGCCCCAGCATTTT. Amino acids: CASSYSNPHSNQPQHF. The rearrangement joins TRBV6-6 to TRBJ1-5, with D unresolved. Per the germline V gene, CDR1 is MNHNY and CDR2 is SVGAGI (reference sequence). The CDR3 runs 16 residues. Trimming removed 0 bases from V and 0 bases from J, with 9 bases in between.

The rearrangement uses TRBV7-2 and TRBJ2-7, with D possibly TRBD1 on 6 matching bases. The V and J ends lost 1 base and 2 bases respectively, with 15 bases between them. This CDR3 region has 16 residues. Looked up from germline, CDR1 is SGHTA and CDR2 is FQGNSA. CDR3 region: CASSLDTGNPPYEQYF. The CDR3 DNA follows: TGTGCCAGCAGCTTAGATACAGGGAACCCTCCCTACGAGCAGTACTTC. The whole variable domain, remainder taken from reference TRBV7-2 and TRBJ2-7, is GAGVSQSPSNKVTEKGKDVELRCDPISGHTALYWYRQSLGQGLEFLIYFQGNSAPDKSGLPSDRFSAERTGGSVSTLTIQRTQQEDSAVYLCASSLDTGNPPYEQYFGPGTRLTVT.

Turning to this clone: Other DNA sequences within the sample encode an identical CDR3. This chain joins TRBV9 and TRBJ2-6; no clear D gene. The CDR3 length is 14 residues. V was clipped by 4 bases and J by 0 bases, with 5 bases between them. CDR1 and CDR2 (germline): SGDLS, YYNGEE. CDR3 residues: CASSPSSGANVLTF. The CDR3 DNA reads TGTGCCAGCAGCCCGAGCTCTGGGGCCAACGTCCTGACTTTC.

The rearrangement joins TRBV6-6 to TRBJ1-4; D is ambiguous. Germline CDR1 reads MNHNY; CDR2 reads SVGAGI (reference sequence). Trimming removed 7 bases at V and 10 bases at J, with 16 bases between. CDR3 length: 13 residues. The CDR3 DNA sequence: TGTGCCAGCACCCTCGGATTCATGGGAAAACTGTTTTTT. Amino acids: CASTLGFMGKLFF.

Only a few counts were recorded for this clone. V usage is TRBV7-9 and J usage is TRBJ2-3; 12 bases match TRBD2. This CDR3 is 16 amino acids long. V was clipped by 1 base and J by 2 bases; unmatched bases: 1. CDR1 is SEHNR and CDR2 is FQNEAQ in the germline V gene (reference sequence). CDR3 bases: TGTGCCAGCAGCTTAGGACTAGCGGGGGTCACAGATACGCAGTATTTT. Its translation: CASSLGLAGVTDTQYF. Combining the CDR3 with reference TRBV7-9 and TRBJ2-3 gives the whole variable domain DTGVSQNPRHKITKRGQNVTFRCDPISEHNRLYWYRQTLGQGPEFLTYFQNEAQLEKSRLLSDRFSAERPKGSFSTLEIQRTEQGDSAMYLCASSLGLAGVTDTQYFGPGTRLTVL.

Details on this clone: The sample carries other DNA sequences with the same CDR3. The rearrangement uses TRBV9 and TRBJ2-1; D unresolved. Germline V gives CDR1 SGDLS, CDR2 YYNGEE. CDR3 length: 14 amino acids. Deletions cut 0 bases from V and 0 bases from J, with 4 bases between. CDR3 in amino acids: CASSVGLSYNEQFF. Written as DNA, the CDR3 is TGTGCCAGCAGCGTAGGCCTCTCCTACAATGAGCAGTTCTTC.

The rearrangement uses TRBV5-1 and TRBJ2-5; TRBD1 is a possible D gene (5 bases). The CDR3 consists of 15 residues. Germline assignment: CDR1 SGHRS and CDR2 YFSETQ. Trimming left V 0 bases short and J 5 bases short, with 14 bases between. The DNA of the CDR3 is TGCGCCAGCAGCTTGGGTTCAGGCAACAGGGAGACCCAGTACTTC. Protein: CASSLGSGNRETQYF.